These T cell receptor beta chains were read from a single sample in a study of breast tumors, draining lymph nodes, adjacent tissues. TCRdb re-analysed the multiplex PCR reads in MiXCR, keeping a single row per CDR3 protein. The sample records 15,000 to 20,000 distinct CDR3 sequences, 40% to 55% being singletons. The sequencing input was tumor-adjacent breast tissue. These receptor sequences come from a female donor with breast cancer. Some clones in this sample may be carry-over from other donors' samples. Each CDR3 is given with its conserved first and last residue. D genes are given only for firm matches. Rows may omit the clone size; those that give it use once, few, many or a size class.

clone_size d_call j_call v_call cdr3_nt cdr3_aa
medium-sized . TRBJ2-1 TRBV11-1 TGTGCCAGCAGCTTGAGCTTCCATGAGCAGTTCTTC CASSLSFHEQFF
few . TRBJ1-3 TRBV18 TGTGCCAGCTCACCCAAGGACGGAAACACCATATATTTT CASSPKDGNTIYF
many . TRBJ2-1 TRBV5-1 TGCGCCAGCAGCTGGGGCGGGAACTACAATGAGCAGTTCTTC CASSWGGNYNEQFF
medium-sized . TRBJ2-1 TRBV29-1 TGCAGCGTTGGGGTCGCTAGCGCGAGCTCCTACAATGAGCAGTTCTTC CSVGVASASSYNEQFF
once . TRBJ1-3 TRBV4-2 TGTGCCAGCAGCCGCGGTAAGAGCTCTGGAAACACCATATATTTT CASSRGKSSGNTIYF
. . TRBJ2-7 TRBV19 TGTGCCAGTAGTTTGGGTAGCGGAGGCGAGCAGTACTTC CASSLGSGGEQYF
once TRBD1 TRBJ1-2 TRBV7-2 TGTGCCAGCAGCTTGGGAGGGACAGGGACACTCTATGGCTACGCCTTC CASSLGGTGTLYGYAF
. . TRBJ1-5 TRBV28 TGTGCCAGCAGTGGTGCGGGGGGGCCCAATCGGCCCCAGCATTTT CASSGAGGPNRPQHF
. . TRBJ1-6 TRBV25-1 TGTGCCAGCAGTGTTTCCAGGGATTCACCCCTCCACTTT CASSVSRDSPLHF
. . TRBJ2-1 TRBV11-3 TGTGCCAGCAGCCTAGGCCTGGGGACTGAGCAGTTCTTC CASSLGLGTEQFF
many TRBD1 TRBJ1-2 TRBV30 TGTGCCTGGAACCCGCAGGGGGTTAACTATGGCTACACCTTC CAWNPQGVNYGYTF
many TRBD2 TRBJ2-3 TRBV20-1 TGCAGTGCTAGATGGACTAGCGGGAATTCAGATACGCAGTATTTT CSARWTSGNSDTQYF
. TRBD2 TRBJ2-3 TRBV6-4 TGTGCCAGCAGTCAGGCGGGAGGTTCCACAGATGCGCAGTATTTT CASSQAGGSTDAQYF
. TRBD1 TRBJ2-7 TRBV4-2 TGTGCCAGCAGCCAAGATCTAGCCGGGACAGGGCTCTCCTACGAGCAGTACTTC CASSQDLAGTGLSYEQYF
medium-sized . TRBJ2-1 TRBV2 TGTGCCAGCAGCGCCCTAGCGGAGCAGTTCTTC CASSALAEQFF
. . TRBJ2-7 TRBV4-1 TGCGCCAGCAGCCAAGATCTTGGGGCCTCCTCCTACGAGCAGTACTTC CASSQDLGASSYEQYF
few TRBD2 TRBJ2-7 TRBV5-1 TGCGCCAGCAGCTTGGTGGCTAGCGGGAGAAACGAGCAGTACTTC CASSLVASGRNEQYF
. . TRBJ1-6 TRBV20-1 TGCAGTGCTAGTGGGGGGAATAATTCACCCCTCCACTTT CSASGGNNSPLHF
many . TRBJ2-2 TRBV24-1 TGTGCCACCAGTGATTTCGTCCGTGGGGAGCTGTTTTTT CATSDFVRGELFF
many . TRBJ2-7 TRBV7-8 TGTGCCAGCAGCTTAGGGGAACCGGGGACCTCCTACGAGCAGTACTTC CASSLGEPGTSYEQYF
few TRBD1 TRBJ1-2 TRBV20-1 TGCGGTGCTAGAGATACTCCGGGACAGGCGGCTCCTCTAGGCTACATCTTC CGARDTPGQAAPLGYIF
many . TRBJ2-1 TRBV19 TGTGCCAGTACCAGGGGACTCGGCAATGAGCAGTTCTTC CASTRGLGNEQFF
medium-sized . TRBJ2-5 TRBV2 TGTGCCAGCGGGCGGGACGGAGAGACCCAGTACTTC CASGRDGETQYF
many TRBD2 TRBJ2-3 TRBV2 TGTGCCAGAGGCGGGACTAGCGGCACAGATACGCAGTATTTT CARGGTSGTDTQYF
many . TRBJ2-5 TRBV6-5 TGTGCCAGCAGTCACTCGGGCCAAGAGACCCAGTACTTC CASSHSGQETQYF
few TRBD1 TRBJ1-1 TRBV6-6 TGTGCCAGCAGTTACGGGGGCCAGGGGGCTACCACTGAAGCTTTCTTT CASSYGGQGATTEAFF
. . TRBJ2-1 TRBV6-6 TGTGCCAGCAGCGACCACCTACCTGAGCAGTTCTTC CASSDHLPEQFF
many . TRBJ2-3 TRBV2 TGTGCCAGCAGTTCCCTTTCGGGACTCCGCACAGATACGCAGTATTTT CASSSLSGLRTDTQYF
many . TRBJ2-5 TRBV20-1 TGCAGTGCTTTAGGACCCCGCGCTCAAGAGACCCAGTACTTC CSALGPRAQETQYF
few . TRBJ2-7 TRBV6-1 TGCGCCAGCAGTGTTGGGAACGAGCAGTGCTTC CASSVGNEQCF
many TRBD2 TRBJ2-3 TRBV19 TGTGCCAGTCGTCGGGGACTAGCGGACATTGGTACGCAGTATTTT CASRRGLADIGTQYF
. TRBD2 TRBJ2-7 TRBV6-6 TGTGCCAGCAGTCCCTCTAGCGGGAGTGATTCCTACGAGCAGTACTTC CASSPSSGSDSYEQYF
medium-sized . TRBJ2-5 TRBV7-9 TGTGCCAGCAGCTTAGCCGGAGCAAGAGGGGCCCAGTACTTC CASSLAGARGAQYF
many . TRBJ1-2 TRBV10-3 TGTGCCATCAGTGAACTGGGGGAAGGCTACACCTTC CAISELGEGYTF
medium-sized . TRBJ2-3 TRBV7-9 TGTGCCAGCAGCCCCGAGTGGGCAGATACGCAGTATTTT CASSPEWADTQYF
. . TRBJ1-2 TRBV20-1 TGCAGCGTTCCAGGGGTCTCTGGCTACACCTTC CSVPGVSGYTF
many . TRBJ2-5 TRBV10-3 TGTGCCATCAGTAAGGACTTCGCGGAGACCCAGTACTTC CAISKDFAETQYF
. . TRBJ2-2 TRBV18 TGTGCCAGCTCACCATTACGGGCCACCGGGGGGCTGTTCTTT CASSPLRATGGLFF
. . TRBJ1-1 TRBV11-3 TGTGCCTGCAGCTCGGAGGGGGGCACTGAAGCTTTCTTT CACSSEGGTEAFF
medium-sized . TRBJ2-5 TRBV7-9 TGTGCCAGCAGCCCTACGTGGGCCGCTGGCGAAGAGACCCAGTACTTC CASSPTWAAGEETQYF
. . TRBJ2-3 TRBV5-4 TGTGCCAGCAGCCCTTTAGTTGCGGCGGGCACAGATACGCAGTATTTT CASSPLVAAGTDTQYF
few TRBD1 TRBJ1-2 TRBV24-1 TGTGCCACCAGTGGTATCGGGACAGCTAACTATGGCTACACCTTC CATSGIGTANYGYTF
few TRBD1 TRBJ2-7 TRBV2 TGTGCCAGCAGTGTGGGACAGGGCTACGAGCAGTACTTC CASSVGQGYEQYF
. . TRBJ2-7 TRBV2 TGTGCCAGCAGTGAACAGGGCTACGAGCAGTACTTC CASSEQGYEQYF
. . TRBJ2-2 TRBV19 TGTGCCAGTAGTATAGGGGTCCTAGGGGAGCTGTTTTTT CASSIGVLGELFF
. . TRBJ1-1 TRBV12-3/TRBV12-4 TGTGCCAGCAATCGCCAAGGGAGCACTGAAGCTTTCTTT CASNRQGSTEAFF
. TRBD2 TRBJ2-1 TRBV2 TGTGCCAGCAGGGGGACTAGCGGGGGGCAGTTCTTC CASRGTSGGQFF
few TRBD2 TRBJ2-7 TRBV5-8 TGTGCCAGCACCAATCTAGCGGGACTACCCTACGAGCAGTACTTC CASTNLAGLPYEQYF
many . TRBJ2-2 TRBV5-1 TGCGCCAGCAGCCCAGACAGAGGCTTGAACACCGGGGAGCTGTTTTTT CASSPDRGLNTGELFF
. . TRBJ2-3 TRBV7-8 TGTGCCAGCAGCTTAACTCTAGGGTATAGCACAGATACGCAGTATTTT CASSLTLGYSTDTQYF
. TRBD1 TRBJ2-7 TRBV4-1 TGCGCCAGCAGCCAAGAGGGGACAGGGGCTTACGAGCAGTACTTC CASSQEGTGAYEQYF